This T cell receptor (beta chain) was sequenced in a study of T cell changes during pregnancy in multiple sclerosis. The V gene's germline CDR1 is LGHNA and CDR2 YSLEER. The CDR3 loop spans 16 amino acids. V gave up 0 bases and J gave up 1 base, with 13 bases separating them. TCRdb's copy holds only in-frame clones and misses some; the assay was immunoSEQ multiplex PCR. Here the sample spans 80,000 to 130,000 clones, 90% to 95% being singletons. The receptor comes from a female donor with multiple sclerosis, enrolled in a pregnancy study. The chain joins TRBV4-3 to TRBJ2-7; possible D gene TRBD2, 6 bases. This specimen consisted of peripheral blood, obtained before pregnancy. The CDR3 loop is CASSQEIVGTSYEQYF. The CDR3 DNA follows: TGCGCCAGCAGCCAAGAGATAGTCGGGACTTCCTACGAGCAGTACTTC.